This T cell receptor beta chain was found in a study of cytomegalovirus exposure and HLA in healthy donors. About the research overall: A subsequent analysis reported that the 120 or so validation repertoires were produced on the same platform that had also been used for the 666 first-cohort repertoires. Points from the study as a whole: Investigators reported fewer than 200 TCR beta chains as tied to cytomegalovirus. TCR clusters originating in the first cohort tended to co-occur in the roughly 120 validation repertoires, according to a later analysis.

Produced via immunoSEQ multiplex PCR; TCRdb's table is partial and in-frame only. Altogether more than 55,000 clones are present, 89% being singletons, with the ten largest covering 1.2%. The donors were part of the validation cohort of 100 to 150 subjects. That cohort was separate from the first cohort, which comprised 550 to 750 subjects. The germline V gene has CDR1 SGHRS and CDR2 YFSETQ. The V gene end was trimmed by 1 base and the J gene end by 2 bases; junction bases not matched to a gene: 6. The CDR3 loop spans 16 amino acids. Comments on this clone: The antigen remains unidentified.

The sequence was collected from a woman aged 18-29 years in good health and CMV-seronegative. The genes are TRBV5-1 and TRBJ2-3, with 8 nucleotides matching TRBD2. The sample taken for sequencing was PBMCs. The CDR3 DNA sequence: TGCGCCAGCAGCTTGAAATGGCGGGGGGACACAGATACGCAGTATTTT. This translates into CASSLKWRGDTDTQYF.